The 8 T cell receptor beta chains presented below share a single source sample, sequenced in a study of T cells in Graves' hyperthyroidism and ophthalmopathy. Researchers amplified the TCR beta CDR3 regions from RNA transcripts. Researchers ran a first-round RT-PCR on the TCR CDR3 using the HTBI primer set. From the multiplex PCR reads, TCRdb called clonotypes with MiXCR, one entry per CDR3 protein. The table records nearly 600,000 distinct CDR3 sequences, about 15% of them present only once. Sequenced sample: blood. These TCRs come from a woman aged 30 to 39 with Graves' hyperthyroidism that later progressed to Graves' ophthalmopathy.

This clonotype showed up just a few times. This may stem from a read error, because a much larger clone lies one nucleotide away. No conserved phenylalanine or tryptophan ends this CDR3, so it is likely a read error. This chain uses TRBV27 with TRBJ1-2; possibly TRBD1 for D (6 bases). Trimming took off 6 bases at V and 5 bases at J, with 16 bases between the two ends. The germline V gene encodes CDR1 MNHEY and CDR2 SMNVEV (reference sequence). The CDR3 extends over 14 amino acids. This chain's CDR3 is CASSRMGAEYGYTL. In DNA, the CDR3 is TGTGCCAGCAGCCGTATGGGGGCGGAGTATGGCTACACCCTC.

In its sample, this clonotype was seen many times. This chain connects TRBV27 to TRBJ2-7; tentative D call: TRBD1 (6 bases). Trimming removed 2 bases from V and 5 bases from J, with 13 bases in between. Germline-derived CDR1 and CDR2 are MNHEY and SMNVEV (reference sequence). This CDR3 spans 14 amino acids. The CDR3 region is CASSLATGTNEQYF. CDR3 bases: TGTGCCAGCAGTTTAGCCACAGGGACGAACGAGCAGTACTTC.

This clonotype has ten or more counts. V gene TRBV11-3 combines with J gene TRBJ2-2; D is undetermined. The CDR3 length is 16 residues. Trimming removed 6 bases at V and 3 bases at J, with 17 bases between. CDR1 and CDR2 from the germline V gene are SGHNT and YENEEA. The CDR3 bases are TGTGCCAGCAGAATGGGTACTATTACCTACACCGGGGAGCTGTTTTTT. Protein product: CASRMGTITYTGELFF.

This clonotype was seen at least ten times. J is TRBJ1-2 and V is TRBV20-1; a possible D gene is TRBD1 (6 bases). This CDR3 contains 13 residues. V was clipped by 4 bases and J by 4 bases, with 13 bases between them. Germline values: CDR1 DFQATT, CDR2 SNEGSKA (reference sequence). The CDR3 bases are TGCAGTGCTAACAGGGAAGTGGGCTATGGCTACACCTTC. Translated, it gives CSANREVGYGYTF.

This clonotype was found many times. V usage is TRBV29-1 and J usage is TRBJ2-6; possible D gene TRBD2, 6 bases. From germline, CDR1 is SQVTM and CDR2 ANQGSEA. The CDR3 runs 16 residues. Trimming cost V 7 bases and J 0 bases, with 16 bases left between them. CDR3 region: CSAGGDVGSGANVLTF. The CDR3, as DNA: TGCAGCGCCGGCGGGGACGTAGGCTCTGGGGCCAACGTCCTGACTTTC.

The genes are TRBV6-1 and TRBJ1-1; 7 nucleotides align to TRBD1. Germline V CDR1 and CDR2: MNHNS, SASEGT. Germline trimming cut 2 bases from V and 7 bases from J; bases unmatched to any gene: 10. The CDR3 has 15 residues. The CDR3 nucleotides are TGTGCCAGCAGTGAAACAGCGACAGGGCCGGTTGAAGCTTTCTTT. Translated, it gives CASSETATGPVEAFF.

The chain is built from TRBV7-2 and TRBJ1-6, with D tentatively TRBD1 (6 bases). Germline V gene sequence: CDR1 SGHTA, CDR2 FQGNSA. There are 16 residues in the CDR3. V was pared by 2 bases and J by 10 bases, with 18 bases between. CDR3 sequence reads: CASSLFVGGAGSPLHF. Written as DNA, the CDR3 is TGTGCCAGCAGCTTATTTGTCGGGGGGGCTGGGTCACCCCTCCACTTT.

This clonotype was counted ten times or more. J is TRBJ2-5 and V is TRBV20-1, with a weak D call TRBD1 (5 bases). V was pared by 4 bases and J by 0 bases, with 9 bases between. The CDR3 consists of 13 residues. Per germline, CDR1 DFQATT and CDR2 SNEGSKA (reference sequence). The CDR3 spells CSATGNYQETQYF. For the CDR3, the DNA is TGCAGTGCTACAGGGAACTACCAAGAGACCCAGTACTTC.